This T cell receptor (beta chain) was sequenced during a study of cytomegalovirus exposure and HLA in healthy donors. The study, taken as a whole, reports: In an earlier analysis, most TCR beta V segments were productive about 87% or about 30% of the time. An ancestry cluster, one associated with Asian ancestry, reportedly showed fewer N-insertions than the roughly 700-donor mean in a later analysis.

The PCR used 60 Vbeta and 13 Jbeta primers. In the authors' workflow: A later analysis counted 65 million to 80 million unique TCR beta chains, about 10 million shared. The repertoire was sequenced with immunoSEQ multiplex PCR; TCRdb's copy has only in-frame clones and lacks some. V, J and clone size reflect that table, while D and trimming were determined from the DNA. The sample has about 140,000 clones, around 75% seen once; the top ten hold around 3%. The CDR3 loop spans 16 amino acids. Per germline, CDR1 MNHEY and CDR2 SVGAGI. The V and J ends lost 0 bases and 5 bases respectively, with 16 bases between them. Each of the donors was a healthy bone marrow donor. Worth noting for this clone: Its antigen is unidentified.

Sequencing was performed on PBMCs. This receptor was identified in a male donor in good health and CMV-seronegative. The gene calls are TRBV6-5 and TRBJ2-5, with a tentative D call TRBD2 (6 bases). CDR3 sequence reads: CASSYSRTNVAETQYF. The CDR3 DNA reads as TGTGCCAGCAGTTACTCAAGGACTAACGTTGCTGAGACCCAGTACTTC.